The 14 T cell receptor beta chains given below trace back to one sample, sequenced in a study of cytomegalovirus exposure and HLA in healthy donors (dated by TCRdb to about 2017). Library preparation was by the immunoSEQ multiplex PCR assay. For the multiplex PCR, a mixture combining 60 forward primers for TCR Vbeta segments and 13 reverse primers for TCR Jbeta segments was used. This immuneACCESS table, as held by TCRdb, lists in-frame sequences with V and J called but not all clones. Of the missing ones, under half trace to an unresolved V gene in checked studies; the others have no known cause. The sample records about 220,000 clones, 60% to 80% of which are singletons. The biggest ten clones account for 1.8% of the sample. The sample consisted of PBMCs. The receptor set was obtained from a male donor in good health and CMV-seronegative.

The chain couples TRBV19 to TRBJ2-1; 12 bases match TRBD2. CDR3 length: 14 residues. V was clipped by 8 bases and J by 10 bases; unmatched bases: 9. Looked up from germline, CDR1 is LNHDA and CDR2 is SQIVND (reference sequence). CDR3: CASVRTSGKGEQFF. The CDR3 DNA reads as TGTGCCAGTGTAAGGACTAGCGGGAAGGGCGAGCAGTTCTTC.

The V call is TRBV12-2, the J call TRBJ1-4. TRBV12-2 is a recognized pseudogene. CDR3 length: 18 amino acids. CDR3 in amino acids: CASRLAGGSELGREKLFF. The CDR3 DNA reads TGTGCAAGTCGCTTAGCAGGAGGGTCAGAATTAGGCCGCGAAAAACTGTTTTTT.

The chain employs TRBV18 and TRBJ2-3, with 8 positions matching TRBD2. This CDR3 contains 15 residues. In germline, CDR1 is KGHSH, CDR2 LQKENI. V shed 3 bases, J shed 3 bases, and the junction held 5 bases outside the gene matches. CDR3 sequence (DNA): TGTGCCAGCTCACCCCGCGGGGGGCAGACAGATACGCAGTATTTT. Protein sequence: CASSPRGGQTDTQYF. Drawing the rest from reference TRBV18 and TRBJ2-3, the complete variable domain is NAGVMQNPRHLVRRRGQEARLRCSPMKGHSHVYWYRQLPEEGLKFMVYLQKENIIDESGMPKERFSAEFPKEGPSILRIQQVVRGDSAAYFCASSPRGGQTDTQYFGPGTRLTVL.

This clone was seen only once. This chain joins TRBV2 and TRBJ2-1, with D tentatively TRBD2 (6 bases). Looked up from germline, CDR1 is SNHLY and CDR2 is FYNNEI. The CDR3 is 13 residues long. Trimming shortened V by 8 bases and J by 4 bases, and 12 bases separated the two germline ends. In DNA, the CDR3 is TGTGCCAGCCAGGGAGGTCTTTACAATGAGCAGTTCTTC. Residues: CASQGGLYNEQFF.

The rearrangement uses TRBV19 and TRBJ2-5; TRBD2 aligns across 13 bases. The V and J ends lost 4 bases and 5 bases, in that order; junction bases with no gene match: 10. The CDR3 has 17 residues. Germline CDR1 reads LNHDA; CDR2 reads SQIVND (reference sequence). CDR3 coding DNA: TGTGCCAGTAGTACCTATCCCGGGACTAGCGGGATGGAGACCCAGTACTTC. It codes for CASSTYPGTSGMETQYF. Supplemented by reference TRBV19 and TRBJ2-5, the full variable domain reads DGGITQSPKYLFRKEGQNVTLSCEQNLNHDAMYWYRQDPGQGLRLIYYSQIVNDFQKGDIAEGYSVSREKKESFPLTVTSAQKNPTAFYLCASSTYPGTSGMETQYFGPGTRLLVL.

The chain combines TRBV10-3 with TRBJ2-5; TRBD1 agrees at 8 bases. After removal of 4 bases from V and 4 bases from J, the junction contained 17 bases not matched to a gene. The germline V gene encodes CDR1 ENHRY and CDR2 SYGVKD. This CDR3 has 18 residues. CDR3 loop: CAISGPFQGAGDRETQYF. The CDR3 DNA follows: TGTGCCATCAGTGGTCCATTCCAGGGGGCCGGAGACCGAGAGACCCAGTACTTC.

V usage is TRBV6-5 and J usage is TRBJ2-1; 9 nucleotides match TRBD2. With V trimmed by 6 bases and J by 5 bases, 5 bases remained unmatched. CDR3 length: 14 residues. The germline CDR1 and CDR2 sequences are MNHEY and SVGAGI. CDR3 protein: CASSGLATHNEQFF. CDR3 in DNA: TGTGCCAGCAGCGGACTAGCGACCCACAATGAGCAGTTCTTC.

This clone occurred a few times. The V gene is TRBV27, the J gene TRBJ2-4; 7 bases are a match to TRBD2. V dropped 5 bases and J dropped 3; count of bases not matched to a gene: 25. Germline V gene sequence: CDR1 MNHEY, CDR2 SMNVEV (reference sequence). This CDR3 is 21 amino acids long. The CDR3, as DNA: TGTGCCAGCAGTCCCCAGGGAAACGGGCCCTGGCGGGAGTGGTACAAAAACATTCAGTACTTC. Translated: CASSPQGNGPWREWYKNIQYF.

The chain carries TRBV5-1 and TRBJ2-6; TRBD1 matches at 7 bases. The CDR3 totals 19 residues. CDR1 is SGHRS, CDR2 YFSETQ, per germline. Trimming took 7 bases from V and 0 from J; bases not matched to a gene: 16. In nucleotides, the CDR3 is TGCGCCAGCGGGGTATTCGGACAGGCCTTTAGCTCTGGGGCCAACGTCCTGACTTTC. Its translation: CASGVFGQAFSSGANVLTF.

This clone was counted between two and nine times. The V call is TRBV5-6, the J call TRBJ2-5; 8 bases fit TRBD2. Germline V CDR1 and CDR2: SGHDT, YYEEEE. There are 15 residues in the CDR3. J gave up 3 bases and V 0 bases, and 4 bases lay outside the gene matches. The CDR3 sequence: CASSLGSGREETQYF. Written as DNA, the CDR3 is TGTGCCAGCAGCTTGGGCAGCGGGAGAGAAGAGACCCAGTACTTC.

The chain links TRBV27 to TRBJ2-7; D gene unclear. CDR3 size: 14 residues. Looked up from germline, CDR1 is MNHEY and CDR2 is SMNVEV (reference sequence). Trimming took off 6 bases at V and 3 bases at J, with 15 bases between the two ends. CDR3 sequence reads: CASSITTGNYEQYF. DNA for the CDR3: TGTGCCAGCAGCATCACGACGGGTAACTACGAGCAGTACTTC.

The chain employs TRBV7-3 and TRBJ2-7, with 7 positions matching TRBD2. Trimming at V came to 1 base and at J to 2 bases, leaving 5 bases not matched to a gene. The CDR3 extends over 15 amino acids. CDR1 and CDR2 from the germline V gene are SGHTA and FQGTGA. The DNA for the CDR3 is TGTGCCAGCAGCTTAATGGGGGGGACCACCTACGAGCAGTACTTC. It is translated as CASSLMGGTTYEQYF.

This clone was detected a few times. The V and J genes are TRBV11-3 and TRBJ2-7; a weak D match, TRBD2 (5 bases). The CDR3 is made up of 13 amino acids. The germline gives CDR1 SGHNT, CDR2 YENEEA. V was clipped by 3 bases and J by 4 bases, with 10 bases between them. CDR3 residues: CASSFSSAYEQYF. The DNA of the CDR3 is TGTGCCAGCAGCTTTAGTAGCGCGTACGAGCAGTACTTC.

This clone was detected only once. This sequence joins TRBV28 and TRBJ2-7, with TRBD2 matching 11 bases. Germline V gene data show CDR1 as MDHEN and CDR2 as SYDVKM. V lost 5 bases and J lost 4; bases outside the gene matches: 7. CDR3 length: 15 residues. The CDR3 spells CASSPSGTSGYEQYF. The CDR3 DNA reads TGTGCCAGCAGTCCCTCCGGGACTAGCGGATACGAGCAGTACTTC.